The entry below describes one T cell receptor beta chain. Its antigen target is currently unknown. Base qualities are missing; no much larger clone stands one base away. Based on the germline V gene, the CDR1 and CDR2 sequences are SNHLY and FYNNEI. The CDR3, from cysteine to phenylalanine, totals 15 residues. The kept DNA is CDR3 alone, 45 bases in frame from the first base. The junction shows trimming of 2 bases on V and 6 bases on J, and the gene matches do not reach 6 bases of it. This specimen comes from a study of T cell changes during pregnancy in multiple sclerosis (dated by TCRdb to between 2017 and 2020). With respect to the entire study: Changes in the T cell repertoire over the course of pregnancy were examined in this study in women with multiple sclerosis.

The library came from the immunoSEQ multiplex PCR assay. TCRdb stores this immuneACCESS table with in-frame sequences only. Part of the clones is absent; in the studies checked, under half of the shortfall reflects unresolved V genes, and no reason is known for the rest. This sample comprises fewer than 50,000 clones, more than 70% of them detected only once. About 7% of the sample is held by the ten biggest clonotypes. The chain employs TRBV2 and TRBJ1-1; 10 of the junction bases match TRBD1. The sequencing here drew on CD8+ T cells from peripheral blood mononuclear cells, taken in the third trimester of pregnancy. The receptor was derived from a female donor with multiple sclerosis, enrolled in a pregnancy study. CDR3 sequence: CASSEYGDRGPEAFF. The DNA sequence is as follows: TGTGCCAGCAGTGAATATGGTGACAGGGGGCCTGAAGCTTTCTTT.